The 3 T cell receptor beta chains presented below share a single source sample, sequenced in a study of blood T cell repertoires in COVID-19. The repertoire was sequenced with immunoSEQ multiplex PCR; TCRdb's copy has only in-frame clones and lacks some. The sample has some 58,000 clones; around nine tenths are singletons. What was sequenced was peripheral blood. Source of these receptors: a man aged 50-60 years with acute or convalescent COVID-19.

The chain carries TRBV7-9 and TRBJ2-1; D is perhaps TRBD2 (5 bases). The CDR3 loop spans 14 amino acids. V gave up 2 bases and J gave up 8 bases, with 13 bases separating them. From germline, CDR1 is SEHNR and CDR2 FQNEAQ (reference sequence). The CDR3 sequence: CASSLTTDGDEQFF. CDR3 coding DNA: TGTGCCAGCAGCTTAACCACGGACGGGGATGAGCAGTTCTTC.

This rearrangement joins TRBV20-1 to TRBJ2-5; 7 bases align to TRBD2. V lost 3 bases and J lost 3; bases outside the gene matches: 7. Germline V gives CDR1 DFQATT, CDR2 SNEGSKA (reference sequence). The CDR3 covers 14 residues. In nucleotides, the CDR3 is TGCAGTGCTAGTTTGGCGGGAGTGGAAGAGACCCAGTACTTC. This sequence encodes CSASLAGVEETQYF.

The chain joins TRBV3-1 (or the pseudogene TRBV3-2) to TRBJ1-5; D uncertain. V gave up 1 base and J gave up 2 bases, with 6 bases separating them. Germline CDR1 is LGHDT and CDR2 is YNNKEL (reference sequence). The CDR3 loop spans 14 amino acids. The CDR3 DNA is TGTGCCAGCAGCCAAGCGGTCGGCAATCAGCCCCAGCATTTT. It specifies CASSQAVGNQPQHF.